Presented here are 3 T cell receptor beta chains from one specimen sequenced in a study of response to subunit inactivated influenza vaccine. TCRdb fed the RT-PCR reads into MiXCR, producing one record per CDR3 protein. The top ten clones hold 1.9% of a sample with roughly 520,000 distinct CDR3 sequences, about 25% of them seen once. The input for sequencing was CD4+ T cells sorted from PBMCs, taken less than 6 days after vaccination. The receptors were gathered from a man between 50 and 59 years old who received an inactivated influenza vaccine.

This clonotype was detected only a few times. The CDR3 spells CSAKQLARGYEQYF. The CDR3, as DNA: TGCAGTGCCAAACAACTAGCGAGGGGCTACGAGCAGTACTTC. This rearrangement joins TRBV20-1 to TRBJ2-7; 7 bases line up with TRBD2. The CDR3 is made up of 14 amino acids. Trimming removed 6 bases from V and 3 bases from J; junction bases left unmatched: 11. CDR1 and CDR2 (germline): DFQATT, SNEGSKA (reference sequence).

The CDR3 DNA is TGTGCCAGCAGTTACAACAGACCTTACAATGAGCAGTTCTTC. It is translated as CASSYNRPYNEQFF. This chain connects TRBV6-5 to TRBJ2-1; D not resolved. From germline, CDR1 is MNHEY and CDR2 SVGAGI. V gave up 2 bases and J gave up 4 bases, with 9 bases separating them. There are 14 residues in the CDR3.

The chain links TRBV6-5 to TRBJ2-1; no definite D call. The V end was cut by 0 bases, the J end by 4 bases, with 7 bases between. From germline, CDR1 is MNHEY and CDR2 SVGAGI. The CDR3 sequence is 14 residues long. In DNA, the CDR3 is TGTGCCAGCAGTTACTCGGTTCAGTACAATGAGCAGTTCTTC. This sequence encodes CASSYSVQYNEQFF.